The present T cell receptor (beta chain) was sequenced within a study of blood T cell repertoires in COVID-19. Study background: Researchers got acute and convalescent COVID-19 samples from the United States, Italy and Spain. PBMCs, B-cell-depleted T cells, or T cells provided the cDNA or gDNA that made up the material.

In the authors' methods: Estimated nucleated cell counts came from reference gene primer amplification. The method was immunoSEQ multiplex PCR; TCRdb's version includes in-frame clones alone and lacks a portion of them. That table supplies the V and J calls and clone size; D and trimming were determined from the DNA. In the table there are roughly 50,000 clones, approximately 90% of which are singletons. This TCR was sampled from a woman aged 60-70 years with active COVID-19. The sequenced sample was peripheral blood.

CDR3 sequence: CASSASGTSSYEQYF. For the CDR3, the DNA is TGTGCCAGCAGCGCCTCCGGGACATCTTCCTACGAGCAGTACTTC. The chain joins TRBV9 to TRBJ2-7; D perhaps matches TRBD1 (6 bases). The V gene lost 3 bases and the J gene lost 1 base, with 14 bases spanning the gap. In germline, CDR1 is SGDLS, CDR2 YYNGEE. The CDR3 runs 15 residues.